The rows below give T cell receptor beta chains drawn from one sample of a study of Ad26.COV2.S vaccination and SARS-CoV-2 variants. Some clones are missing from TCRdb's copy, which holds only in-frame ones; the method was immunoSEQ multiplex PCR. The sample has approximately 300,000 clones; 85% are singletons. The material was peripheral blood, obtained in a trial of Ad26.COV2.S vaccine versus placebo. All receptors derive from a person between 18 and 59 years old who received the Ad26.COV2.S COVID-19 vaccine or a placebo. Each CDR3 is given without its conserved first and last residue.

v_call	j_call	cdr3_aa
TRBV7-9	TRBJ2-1	ASSQMGGSYNEQF
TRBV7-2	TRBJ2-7	ASSLTGVENEQY
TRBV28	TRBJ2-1	ASSLWGQQF
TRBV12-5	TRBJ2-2	ASGLLAVAGELF
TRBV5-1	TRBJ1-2	ASSLDSASAVNGYT
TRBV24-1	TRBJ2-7	ATSESSTSYEQY
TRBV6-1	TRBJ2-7	ASSEVRVYEAQY
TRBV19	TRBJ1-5	ASSGTANQPQH
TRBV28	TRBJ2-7	ASSSGSPYEQY
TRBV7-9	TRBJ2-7	ASSFGNSAYEQY
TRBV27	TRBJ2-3	AIPPPDTQY
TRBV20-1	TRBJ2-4	SASDLRGGPTNIQY
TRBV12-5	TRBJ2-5	ASGLDTGTGGGETQY
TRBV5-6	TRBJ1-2	ASSLTGAPPGYT
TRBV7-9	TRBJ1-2	ASSLATDNYGYT
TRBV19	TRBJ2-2	ASSQGGMAGELF